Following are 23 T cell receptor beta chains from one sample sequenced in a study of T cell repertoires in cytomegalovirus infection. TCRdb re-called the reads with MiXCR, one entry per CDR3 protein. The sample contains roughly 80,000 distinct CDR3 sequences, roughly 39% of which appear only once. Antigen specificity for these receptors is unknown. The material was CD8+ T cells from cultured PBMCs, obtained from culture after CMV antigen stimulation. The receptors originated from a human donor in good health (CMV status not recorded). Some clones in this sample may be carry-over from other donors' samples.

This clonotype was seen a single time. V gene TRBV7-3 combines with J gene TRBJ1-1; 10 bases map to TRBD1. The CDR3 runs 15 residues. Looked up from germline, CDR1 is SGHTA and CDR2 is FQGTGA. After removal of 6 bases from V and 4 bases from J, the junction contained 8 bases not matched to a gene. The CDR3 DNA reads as TGTGCCAGCAGACCGACAGGGGGCGAGGCCACTGAAGCTTTCTTT. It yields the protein CASRPTGGEATEAFF.

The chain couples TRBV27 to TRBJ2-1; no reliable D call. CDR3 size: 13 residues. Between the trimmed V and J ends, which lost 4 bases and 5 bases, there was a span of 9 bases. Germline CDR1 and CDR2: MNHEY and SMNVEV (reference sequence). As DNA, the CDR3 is TGTGCCAGCAGTTGGGCATCCAACAATGAGCAGTTCTTC. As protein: CASSWASNNEQFF.

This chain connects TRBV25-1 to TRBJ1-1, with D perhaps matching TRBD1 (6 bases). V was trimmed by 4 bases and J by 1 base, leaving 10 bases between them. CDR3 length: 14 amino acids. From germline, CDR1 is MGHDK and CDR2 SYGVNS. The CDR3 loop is CASSGLTGNTEAFF. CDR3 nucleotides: TGTGCCAGCAGTGGCTTGACAGGGAACACTGAAGCTTTCTTT.

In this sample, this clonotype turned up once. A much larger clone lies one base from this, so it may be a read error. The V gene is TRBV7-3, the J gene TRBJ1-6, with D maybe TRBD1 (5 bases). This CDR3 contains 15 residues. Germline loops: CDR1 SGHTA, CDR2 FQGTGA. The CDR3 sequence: CANSPEGRTNSPLHF. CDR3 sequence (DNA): TGTGCCAACAGCCCGGAGGGCCGGACAAATTCACCCCTCCACTTT.

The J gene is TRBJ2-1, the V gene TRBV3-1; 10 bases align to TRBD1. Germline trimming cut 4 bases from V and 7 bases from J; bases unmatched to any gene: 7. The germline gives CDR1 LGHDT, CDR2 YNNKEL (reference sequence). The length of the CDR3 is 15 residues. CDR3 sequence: CASSRRQGAGNEQFF. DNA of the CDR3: TGTGCCAGCAGCCGACGACAGGGGGCAGGGAATGAGCAGTTCTTC.

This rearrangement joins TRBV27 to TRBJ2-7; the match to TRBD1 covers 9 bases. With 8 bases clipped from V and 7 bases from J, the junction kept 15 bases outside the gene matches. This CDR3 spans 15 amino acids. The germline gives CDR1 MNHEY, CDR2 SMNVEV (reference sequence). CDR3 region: CASGTPGQGLLEQYF. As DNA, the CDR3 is TGTGCCAGCGGCACCCCGGGACAGGGACTCCTGGAGCAGTACTTC.

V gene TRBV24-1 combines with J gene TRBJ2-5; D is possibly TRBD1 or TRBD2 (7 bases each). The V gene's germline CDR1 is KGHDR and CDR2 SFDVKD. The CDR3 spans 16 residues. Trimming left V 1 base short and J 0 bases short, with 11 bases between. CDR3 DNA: TGTGCCACCAGTGATTTACCAGGGGGGGACCAAGAGACCCAGTACTTC. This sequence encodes CATSDLPGGDQETQYF.

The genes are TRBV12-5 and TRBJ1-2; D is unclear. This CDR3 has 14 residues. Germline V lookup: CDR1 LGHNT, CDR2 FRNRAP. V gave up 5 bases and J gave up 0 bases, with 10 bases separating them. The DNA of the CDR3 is TGTGCTAGTGGTCCCCAGGATTCTAACTATGGCTACACCTTC. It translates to CASGPQDSNYGYTF.

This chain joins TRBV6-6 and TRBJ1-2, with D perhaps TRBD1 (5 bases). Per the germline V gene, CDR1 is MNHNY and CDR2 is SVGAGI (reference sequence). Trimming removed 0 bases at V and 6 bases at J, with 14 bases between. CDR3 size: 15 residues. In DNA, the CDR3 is TGTGCCAGCAGTTACTCGACGCAGGGCCCTCATGGCTACACCTTC. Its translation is CASSYSTQGPHGYTF.

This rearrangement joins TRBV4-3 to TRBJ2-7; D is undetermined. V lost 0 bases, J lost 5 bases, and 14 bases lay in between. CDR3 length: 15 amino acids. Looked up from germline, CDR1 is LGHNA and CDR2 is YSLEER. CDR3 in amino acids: CASSQDVLSWDEQYF. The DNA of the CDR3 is TGCGCCAGCAGCCAAGACGTGCTTTCTTGGGACGAGCAGTACTTC.

The CDR3 protein is CASSRGEQGLGLELFF. For the CDR3, the DNA is TGTGCCAGCAGCCGAGGGGAACAGGGTCTGGGGTTGGAACTGTTTTTT. The V call is TRBV7-8, the J call TRBJ1-4, with D possibly matching TRBD1 (6 bases). V lost 5 bases and J 12 bases, leaving 25 bases between the germline ends. The length of the CDR3 is 16 residues. CDR1 is SGHVS and CDR2 is FQNEAQ in the germline V gene.

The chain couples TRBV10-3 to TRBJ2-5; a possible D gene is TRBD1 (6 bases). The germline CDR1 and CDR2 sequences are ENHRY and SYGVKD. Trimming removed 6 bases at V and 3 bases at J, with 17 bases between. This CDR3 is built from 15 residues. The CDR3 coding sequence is TGTGCCATCAGACCGGGACATTCCTCGGAAGAGACCCAGTACTTC. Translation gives CAIRPGHSSEETQYF.

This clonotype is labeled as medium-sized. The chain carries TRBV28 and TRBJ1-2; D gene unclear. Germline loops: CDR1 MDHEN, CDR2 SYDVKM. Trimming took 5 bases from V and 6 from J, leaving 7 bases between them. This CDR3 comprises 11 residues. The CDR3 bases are TGTGCCAGCAGTATGTTCAATGGCTACACCTTC. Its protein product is CASSMFNGYTF.

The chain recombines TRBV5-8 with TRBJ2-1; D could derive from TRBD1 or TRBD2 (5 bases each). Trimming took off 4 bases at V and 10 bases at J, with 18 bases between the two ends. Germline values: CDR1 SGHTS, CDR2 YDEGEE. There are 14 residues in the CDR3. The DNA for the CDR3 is TGTGCCAGCAGCCCGGGATATGGGGGATACGAGCAGTTCTTC. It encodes CASSPGYGGYEQFF.

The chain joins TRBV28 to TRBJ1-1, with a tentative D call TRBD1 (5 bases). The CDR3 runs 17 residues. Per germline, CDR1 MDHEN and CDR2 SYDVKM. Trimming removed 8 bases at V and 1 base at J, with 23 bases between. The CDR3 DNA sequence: TGTGCCAGCGTTCTTGAAGGAGGGGCCGGGGAGAACACTGAAGCTTTCTTT. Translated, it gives CASVLEGGAGENTEAFF.

The CDR3 DNA reads TGTGCCAGCAGTTACTCGGTGATGGGGCTAGGCACTGAAGCTTTCTTT. This sequence encodes CASSYSVMGLGTEAFF. The V gene is TRBV6-5, the J gene TRBJ1-1, with D tentatively TRBD1 (5 bases). The germline CDR1 and CDR2 sequences are MNHEY and SVGAGI. Trimming cost V 0 bases and J 4 bases, with 15 bases left between them. The CDR3 length is 16 residues.

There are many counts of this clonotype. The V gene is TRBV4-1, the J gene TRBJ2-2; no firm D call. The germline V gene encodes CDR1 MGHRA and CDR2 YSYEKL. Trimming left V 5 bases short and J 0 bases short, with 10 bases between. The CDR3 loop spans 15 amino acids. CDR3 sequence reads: CASSSTVANTGELFF. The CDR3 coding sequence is TGCGCCAGCAGCTCCACAGTTGCGAACACCGGGGAGCTGTTTTTT.

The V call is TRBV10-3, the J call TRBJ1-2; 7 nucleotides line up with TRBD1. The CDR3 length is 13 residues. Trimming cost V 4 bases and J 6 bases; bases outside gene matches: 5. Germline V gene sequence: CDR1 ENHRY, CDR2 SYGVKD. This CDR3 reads CAISGSTGHGYTF. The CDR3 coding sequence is TGTGCCATCAGTGGTTCGACAGGGCATGGCTACACCTTC.

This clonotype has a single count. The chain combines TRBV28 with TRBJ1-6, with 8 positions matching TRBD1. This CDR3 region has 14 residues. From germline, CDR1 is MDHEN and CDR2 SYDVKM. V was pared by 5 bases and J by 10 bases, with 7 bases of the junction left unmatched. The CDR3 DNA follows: TGTGCCAGCAGTAGGACAGGGTGGGGGTCACCCCTCCACTTT. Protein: CASSRTGWGSPLHF.

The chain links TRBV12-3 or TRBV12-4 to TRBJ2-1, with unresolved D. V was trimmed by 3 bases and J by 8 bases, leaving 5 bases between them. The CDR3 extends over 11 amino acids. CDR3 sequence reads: CASSFLDEQFF. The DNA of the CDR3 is TGTGCCAGCAGTTTTTTAGATGAGCAGTTCTTC.

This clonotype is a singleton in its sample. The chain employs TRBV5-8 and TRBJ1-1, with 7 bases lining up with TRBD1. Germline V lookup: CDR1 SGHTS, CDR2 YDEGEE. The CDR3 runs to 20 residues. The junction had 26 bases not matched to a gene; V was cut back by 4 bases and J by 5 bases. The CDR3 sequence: CASSPTYGKRGTAHGTEAFF. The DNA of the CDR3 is TGTGCCAGCAGCCCGACCTACGGAAAGAGAGGGACAGCCCATGGGACTGAAGCTTTCTTT.

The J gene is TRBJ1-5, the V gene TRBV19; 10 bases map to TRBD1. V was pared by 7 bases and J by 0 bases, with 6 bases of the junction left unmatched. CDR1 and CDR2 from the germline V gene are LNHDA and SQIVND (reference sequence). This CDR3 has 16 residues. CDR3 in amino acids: CASKRDRGYSNQPQHF. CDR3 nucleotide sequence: TGTGCCAGTAAACGGGACAGGGGATATAGCAATCAGCCCCAGCATTTT.

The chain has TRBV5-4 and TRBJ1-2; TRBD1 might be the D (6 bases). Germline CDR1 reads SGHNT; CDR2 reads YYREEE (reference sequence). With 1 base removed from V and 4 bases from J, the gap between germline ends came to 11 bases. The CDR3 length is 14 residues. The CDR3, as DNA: TGTGCCAGCAGCTTGAGGGGGTCGAGCTATGGCTACACCTTC. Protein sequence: CASSLRGSSYGYTF.